The rows below give T cell receptor beta chains drawn from one sample of a study of CD8 T cells in ankylosing spondylitis. TCRdb recomputed calls from the 5' RACE reads with MiXCR, one row per CDR3 protein. The sample shows under 550,000 distinct CDR3 sequences, about 24% of them seen only once. Sequenced: blood, either unsorted or a sorted T cell fraction (not recorded which). These receptors were taken from a male donor with ankylosing spondylitis. The CDR3 runs from the conserved cysteine through the conserved F or W. The order of the fields is CDR3 protein, CDR3 DNA, V gene, D gene, CDR3 length, J gene, clone size. D genes are given only for firm matches. Clone size is not always given. Where it is, it says once, few, many or a class for expanded clones.

CDR3aa: CASSFQKTGGNYNEQFF
CDR3nt: TGTGCCAGCAGTTTCCAAAAGACAGGGGGGAACTACAATGAGCAGTTCTTC
v_gene: TRBV27
d_gene: TRBD1
len: 17
j_gene: TRBJ2-1
abundance: few

CDR3aa: CSAIPRGNYNEQFF
CDR3nt: TGCAGTGCTATTCCCCGCGGGAACTACAATGAGCAGTTCTTC
v_gene: TRBV20-1
d_gene: .
len: 14
j_gene: TRBJ2-1
abundance: .

CDR3aa: CASSQASRNRNEQFF
CDR3nt: TGTGCCAGCAGCCAAGCTAGCAGGAATAGGAATGAGCAGTTCTTC
v_gene: TRBV3-1
d_gene: .
len: 15
j_gene: TRBJ2-1
abundance: few

CDR3aa: CAWYGGLAIEETQYF
CDR3nt: TGTGCCTGGTACGGAGGACTAGCGATAGAAGAGACCCAGTACTTC
v_gene: TRBV30
d_gene: TRBD2
len: 15
j_gene: TRBJ2-5
abundance: few

CDR3aa: CASGRQGVVTEAFF
CDR3nt: TGTGCCAGTGGACGACAGGGGGTAGTCACTGAAGCTTTCTTT
v_gene: TRBV19
d_gene: TRBD1
len: 14
j_gene: TRBJ1-1
abundance: .

CDR3aa: CASSLRDSPRDYTF
CDR3nt: TGTGCCAGCAGCTTACGTGACAGCCCTAGGGACTACACCTTC
v_gene: TRBV7-2
d_gene: .
len: 14
j_gene: TRBJ1-2
abundance: few

CDR3aa: CASSYSRPEEASPLHF
CDR3nt: TGTGCCAGCAGTTACTCAAGACCCGAAGAGGCTTCACCCCTCCACTTT
v_gene: TRBV6-5
d_gene: .
len: 16
j_gene: TRBJ1-6
abundance: .

CDR3aa: CASSELDSSEQFF
CDR3nt: TGCGCCAGCAGCGAATTGGACAGTTCTGAGCAGTTCTTC
v_gene: TRBV5-1
d_gene: .
len: 13
j_gene: TRBJ2-1
abundance: few

CDR3aa: CASSGTPVNEQFF
CDR3nt: TGTGCCAGCAGCGGGACACCGGTCAATGAGCAGTTCTTC
v_gene: TRBV7-2
d_gene: .
len: 13
j_gene: TRBJ2-1
abundance: .

CDR3aa: CASSQNVLRGYTF
CDR3nt: TGCGCCAGCAGCCAAAACGTCCTAAGAGGCTACACCTTC
v_gene: TRBV4-1
d_gene: .
len: 13
j_gene: TRBJ1-2
abundance: .

CDR3aa: CAGGIAGETQYF
CDR3nt: TGTGCCGGGGGGATAGCGGGAGAGACCCAGTACTTC
v_gene: TRBV7-2
d_gene: TRBD2
len: 12
j_gene: TRBJ2-5
abundance: .

CDR3aa: CASSHRQGVGKQYF
CDR3nt: TGTGCCAGCAGCCATCGTCAGGGGGTTGGGAAGCAGTACTTC
v_gene: TRBV14
d_gene: TRBD1
len: 14
j_gene: TRBJ2-7
abundance: once

CDR3aa: CASSDAGGVTEAFF
CDR3nt: TGTGCCAGCAGTGACGCAGGAGGGGTCACTGAAGCTTTCTTT
v_gene: TRBV25-1
d_gene: .
len: 14
j_gene: TRBJ1-1
abundance: few

CDR3aa: CASSPMGERYTQYF
CDR3nt: TGTGCCAGCAGCCCCATGGGGGAGAGATATACGCAGTATTTT
v_gene: TRBV4-2
d_gene: .
len: 14
j_gene: TRBJ2-3
abundance: .

CDR3aa: CASRSTGSSYNSPLHF
CDR3nt: TGCGCCAGCAGAAGCACAGGGAGCTCCTATAATTCACCCCTCCACTTT
v_gene: TRBV5-1
d_gene: .
len: 16
j_gene: TRBJ1-6
abundance: .

CDR3aa: CASSLASTSGIAQYF
CDR3nt: TGTGCCAGCAGCTTAGCCTCGACTAGCGGGATTGCGCAGTATTTT
v_gene: TRBV7-2
d_gene: TRBD2
len: 15
j_gene: TRBJ2-3
abundance: .

CDR3aa: CASSATGAGEKLFF
CDR3nt: TGCGCCAGCAGCGCGACGGGAGCGGGTGAAAAACTGTTTTTT
v_gene: TRBV5-1
d_gene: .
len: 14
j_gene: TRBJ1-4
abundance: .

CDR3aa: CASSPGGDQPQHF
CDR3nt: TGTGCCAGCTCACCGGGGGGAGACCAGCCCCAGCATTTT
v_gene: TRBV18
d_gene: .
len: 13
j_gene: TRBJ1-5
abundance: many

CDR3aa: CASSLGASGAYEQYF
CDR3nt: TGCGCCAGCAGCTTGGGGGCTAGCGGGGCCTACGAGCAGTACTTC
v_gene: TRBV5-1
d_gene: TRBD2
len: 15
j_gene: TRBJ2-7
abundance: .

CDR3aa: CASSLADSNQPQHF
CDR3nt: TGTGCCAGCAGTTTAGCGGATAGCAATCAGCCCCAGCATTTT
v_gene: TRBV12-3/TRBV12-4
d_gene: .
len: 14
j_gene: TRBJ1-5
abundance: many

CDR3aa: CASSIGRLSYEQYF
CDR3nt: TGTGCCAGTAGTATAGGACGGCTCTCCTACGAGCAGTACTTC
v_gene: TRBV19
d_gene: .
len: 14
j_gene: TRBJ2-7
abundance: .

CDR3aa: CSARDSLAGEAGEQFF
CDR3nt: TGCAGTGCTAGAGACTCCTTAGCGGGAGAAGCGGGTGAGCAGTTCTTC
v_gene: TRBV20-1
d_gene: TRBD2
len: 16
j_gene: TRBJ2-1
abundance: few

CDR3aa: CAISEGRFTGELFF
CDR3nt: TGTGCCATCAGTGAAGGCAGATTCACCGGGGAGCTGTTTTTT
v_gene: TRBV10-3
d_gene: .
len: 14
j_gene: TRBJ2-2
abundance: .

CDR3aa: CASSTRSRAGGGYTF
CDR3nt: TGTGCCAGCAGCACCCGATCCAGGGCCGGGGGGGGCTACACCTTC
v_gene: TRBV7-2
d_gene: .
len: 15
j_gene: TRBJ1-2
abundance: .

CDR3aa: CASSSGRGLTTEAFF
CDR3nt: TGCGCCAGCAGCTCAGGCAGGGGTTTGACCACTGAAGCTTTCTTT
v_gene: TRBV5-1
d_gene: .
len: 15
j_gene: TRBJ1-1
abundance: few

CDR3aa: CASSVGGAGTDTQYF
CDR3nt: TGTGCCAGCAGCGTAGGTGGAGCTGGCACAGATACGCAGTATTTT
v_gene: TRBV9
d_gene: .
len: 15
j_gene: TRBJ2-3
abundance: .

CDR3aa: CASVPYSGNTIYF
CDR3nt: TGTGCCAGCGTTCCTTACTCTGGAAACACCATATATTTT
v_gene: TRBV3-1
d_gene: .
len: 13
j_gene: TRBJ1-3
abundance: few

CDR3aa: CSARDPRGTTDTQYF
CDR3nt: TGCAGTGCTAGAGATCCCAGGGGGACCACAGATACGCAGTATTTT
v_gene: TRBV20-1
d_gene: TRBD1
len: 15
j_gene: TRBJ2-3
abundance: .

CDR3aa: CSAESGSSYEQYF
CDR3nt: TGCAGTGCTGAGTCCGGTTCCTCCTACGAGCAGTACTTC
v_gene: TRBV20-1
d_gene: .
len: 13
j_gene: TRBJ2-7
abundance: few

CDR3aa: CSARWAGINEQYF
CDR3nt: TGCAGTGCTAGATGGGCAGGGATCAACGAGCAGTACTTC
v_gene: TRBV20-1
d_gene: .
len: 13
j_gene: TRBJ2-7
abundance: .

CDR3aa: CASSLGASGFTYNEQFF
CDR3nt: TGTGCCAGCAGCTTAGGAGCTAGCGGCTTTACCTACAATGAGCAGTTCTTC
v_gene: TRBV7-9
d_gene: TRBD2
len: 17
j_gene: TRBJ2-1
abundance: .

CDR3aa: CASSLDLVPGPDTQYF
CDR3nt: TGTGCCAGCAGCTTAGACTTGGTTCCGGGGCCAGATACGCAGTATTTT
v_gene: TRBV7-9
d_gene: .
len: 16
j_gene: TRBJ2-3
abundance: few

CDR3aa: CASSQDRAVSTGELFF
CDR3nt: TGTGCCAGCAGCCAAGACAGGGCAGTCTCTACCGGGGAGCTGTTTTTT
v_gene: TRBV3-1
d_gene: .
len: 16
j_gene: TRBJ2-2
abundance: few

CDR3aa: CSARDGTGKGTYGYTF
CDR3nt: TGCAGTGCTAGAGATGGGACAGGGAAGGGGACCTATGGCTACACCTTC
v_gene: TRBV20-1
d_gene: TRBD1
len: 16
j_gene: TRBJ1-2
abundance: .

CDR3aa: CASSPMQGGTDTQYF
CDR3nt: TGCGCCAGCAGCCCTATGCAGGGCGGGACAGATACGCAGTATTTT
v_gene: TRBV5-1
d_gene: .
len: 15
j_gene: TRBJ2-3
abundance: .

CDR3aa: CATSRAWGGAGKTEAFF
CDR3nt: TGTGCCACCAGCAGGGCCTGGGGGGGGGCGGGAAAGACTGAAGCTTTCTTT
v_gene: TRBV15
d_gene: .
len: 17
j_gene: TRBJ1-1
abundance: few

CDR3aa: CATSRDRTGATTGELFF
CDR3nt: TGTGCCACCAGCAGAGATCGGACAGGGGCCACAACCGGGGAGCTGTTTTTT
v_gene: TRBV15
d_gene: TRBD1
len: 17
j_gene: TRBJ2-2
abundance: few

CDR3aa: CASSLLGGQGEEQFF
CDR3nt: TGTGCCAGCAGCTTACTGGGGGGACAGGGTGAAGAGCAGTTCTTC
v_gene: TRBV9
d_gene: TRBD1
len: 15
j_gene: TRBJ2-1
abundance: many

CDR3aa: CASVSGTPNEKLFF
CDR3nt: TGTGCCAGCGTTTCCGGGACTCCGAACGAAAAACTGTTTTTT
v_gene: TRBV7-8
d_gene: .
len: 14
j_gene: TRBJ1-4
abundance: .

CDR3aa: CASSQGPGGGNQPQHF
CDR3nt: TGTGCCAGCAGCCAAGGCCCAGGAGGGGGCAATCAGCCCCAGCATTTT
v_gene: TRBV3-1
d_gene: .
len: 16
j_gene: TRBJ1-5
abundance: .

CDR3aa: CSARDIGGWTGELFF
CDR3nt: TGCAGTGCTAGAGATATCGGGGGTTGGACCGGGGAGCTGTTTTTT
v_gene: TRBV20-1
d_gene: .
len: 15
j_gene: TRBJ2-2
abundance: few

CDR3aa: CSVNSRGSAEAFF
CDR3nt: TGCAGCGTGAACTCCAGGGGGAGTGCTGAAGCTTTCTTT
v_gene: TRBV29-1
d_gene: TRBD1
len: 13
j_gene: TRBJ1-1
abundance: .

CDR3aa: CASSLSTGPYGYTF
CDR3nt: TGCGCCAGCAGCTTGTCCACAGGCCCCTATGGCTACACCTTC
v_gene: TRBV5-1
d_gene: .
len: 14
j_gene: TRBJ1-2
abundance: .

CDR3aa: CASSLEGTGGNQPQHF
CDR3nt: TGCGCCAGCAGCCTGGAGGGGACAGGGGGCAATCAGCCCCAGCATTTT
v_gene: TRBV5-1
d_gene: TRBD1
len: 16
j_gene: TRBJ1-5
abundance: few

CDR3aa: CASSDRGLYEQYF
CDR3nt: TGTGCCAGCAGCGACAGGGGGCTATACGAGCAGTACTTC
v_gene: TRBV7-2
d_gene: TRBD1
len: 13
j_gene: TRBJ2-7
abundance: .